Included here is one T cell receptor (beta chain) sequence, with context. Its antigen is still unknown. CDR1 is KGHDR, CDR2 SFDVKD, per germline. This CDR3 is 19 amino acids long. This entry is derived from a study of T cells expressing NK-cell markers. Study-level background: The study drew TCR beta repertoires from sorted CD3+CD56+NKG2C+, CD3+CD56+NKG2C- and CD3+CD56-NKG2C+ T cells.

The authors generated TCR beta cDNA through 5'RACE template switching with UMIs. TCRdb reprocessed the 5' RACE reads and stores each CDR3 protein as one record, lacking DNA. The repertoire table contains 500,000 or so distinct CDR3 sequences. Study-wide results and limits: Once again these clonotypes came out on top in the CD3+CD56-NKG2C+ fraction of several donors.

The source of this sequence is a man younger than 30 in good health. V is TRBV24-1 and J is TRBJ2-3; TCRdb outputs TRBD2, but without DNA this stays unchecked. What was sequenced was blood T cells: a sorted CD56 or NKG2C T cell subset, CD4+ or CD8+ T cells, or bulk PBMC T cells (not recorded which). The CDR3: CATSDPRLAGASSTDTQYF.